This T cell receptor beta chain was documented in a study of OX40 agonist ivuxolimab in advanced cancers. In the study overall: There were three patients with partial responses, one having hepatocellular carcinoma and two cutaneous melanoma.

On this clone: Its antigen is currently unknown.

Sequenced by immunoSEQ multiplex PCR; TCRdb stores in-frame clones only, minus some. The sample lists about 58,000 clones, 75% to 85% occurring once. General observations from the study: Antigen targets of the expanded peripheral T cells went undetermined.

Blood was sampled at baseline, cycle 4 day 1, and cycle 7 day 1. From germline, CDR1 is SNHLY and CDR2 FYNNEI. The V gene lost 4 bases and the J gene lost 4 bases, with 16 bases spanning the gap. The CDR3 covers 15 residues. The receptor was isolated from an adult with an advanced solid tumor such as melanoma, head and neck, liver or kidney cancer. The sequencing used CD4+ or CD8+ T cells sorted from blood, collected in a trial of the OX40 agonist ivuxolimab. The genes are TRBV2 and TRBJ1-1; D possibly corresponds to TRBD1 (5 bases). The CDR3 DNA reads as TGTGCCAGCAGTGTCTCGGGGTGGACACTCACTGAAGCTTTCTTT. It encodes CASSVSGWTLTEAFF.